The sequence of this TCR beta chain was determined in a study of cytomegalovirus exposure and HLA in healthy donors. This CDR3 spans 12 amino acids. Trimming stripped 5 bases from V and 5 bases from J, with 6 bases between. Germline CDR1 and CDR2: SGHTA and FQGTGA. PCR amplification relied on 60 Vbeta primers (plus 13 Jbeta primers). Using immunoSEQ multiplex PCR, the repertoire was profiled, and TCRdb retains in-frame clones only, with some absent. The sample lists about 100,000 clones; less than 80% were seen once. Donors in the study were healthy people who gave bone marrow. The receptor was derived from a middle-aged man in good health and CMV-seronegative. The sample consisted of PBMCs. The V gene is TRBV7-3, the J gene TRBJ2-2, with D uncertain. The CDR3 DNA is TGTGCCAGCAGCCCGGTTACCGGGGAGCTGTTTTTT. This gives the protein CASSPVTGELFF.